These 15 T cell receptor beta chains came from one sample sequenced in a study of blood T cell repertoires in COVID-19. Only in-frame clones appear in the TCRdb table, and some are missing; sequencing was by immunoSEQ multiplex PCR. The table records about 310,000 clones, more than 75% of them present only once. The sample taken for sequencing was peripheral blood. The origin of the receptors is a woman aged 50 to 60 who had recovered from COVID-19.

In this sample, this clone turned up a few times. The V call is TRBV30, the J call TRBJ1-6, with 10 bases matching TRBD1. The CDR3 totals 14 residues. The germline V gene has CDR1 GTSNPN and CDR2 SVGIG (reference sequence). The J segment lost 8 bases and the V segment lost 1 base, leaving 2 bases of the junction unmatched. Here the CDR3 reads CAWSGGTGDSPLHF. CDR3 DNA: TGTGCCTGGAGTGGCGGGACAGGGGATTCACCCCTCCACTTT.

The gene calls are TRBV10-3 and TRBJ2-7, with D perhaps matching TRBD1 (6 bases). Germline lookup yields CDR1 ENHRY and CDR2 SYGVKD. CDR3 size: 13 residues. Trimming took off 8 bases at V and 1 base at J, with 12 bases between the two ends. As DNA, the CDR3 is TGTGCCATCCGACTGGACAGTTCCTACGAGCAGTACTTC. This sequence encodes CAIRLDSSYEQYF.

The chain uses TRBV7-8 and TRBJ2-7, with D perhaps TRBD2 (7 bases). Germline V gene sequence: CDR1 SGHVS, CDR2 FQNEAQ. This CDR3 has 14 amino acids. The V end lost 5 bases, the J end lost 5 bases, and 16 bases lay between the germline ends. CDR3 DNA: TGTGCCAGCAGCATCCTGCGGGGGCTCAACGAGCAGTACTTC. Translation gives CASSILRGLNEQYF.

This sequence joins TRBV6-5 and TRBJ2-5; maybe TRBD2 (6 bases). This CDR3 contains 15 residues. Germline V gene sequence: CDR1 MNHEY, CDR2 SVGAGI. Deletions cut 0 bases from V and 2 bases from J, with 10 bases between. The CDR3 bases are TGTGCCAGCAGTTACTCACGGGGGATACAAGAGACCCAGTACTTC. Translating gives CASSYSRGIQETQYF.

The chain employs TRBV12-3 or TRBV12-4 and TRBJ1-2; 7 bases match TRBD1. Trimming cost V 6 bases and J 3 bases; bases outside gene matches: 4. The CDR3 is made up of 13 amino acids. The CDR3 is CASSSGQDYGYTF. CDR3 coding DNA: TGTGCCAGCAGCTCCGGACAGGACTATGGCTACACCTTC.

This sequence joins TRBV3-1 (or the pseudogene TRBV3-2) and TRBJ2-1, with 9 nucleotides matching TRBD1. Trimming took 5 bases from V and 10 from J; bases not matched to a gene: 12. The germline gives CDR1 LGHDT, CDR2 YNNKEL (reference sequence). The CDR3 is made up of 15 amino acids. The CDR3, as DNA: TGTGCCAGCAGCTACTATCCGGGACAGGGTTGGGAGCAGTTCTTC. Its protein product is CASSYYPGQGWEQFF.

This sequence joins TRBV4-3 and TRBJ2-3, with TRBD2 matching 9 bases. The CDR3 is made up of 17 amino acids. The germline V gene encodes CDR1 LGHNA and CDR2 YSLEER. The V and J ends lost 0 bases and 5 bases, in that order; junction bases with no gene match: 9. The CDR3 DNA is TGCGCCAGCAGCCAAGAAGCACTGGCGGGGGGGCTAGATACGCAGTATTTT. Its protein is CASSQEALAGGLDTQYF.

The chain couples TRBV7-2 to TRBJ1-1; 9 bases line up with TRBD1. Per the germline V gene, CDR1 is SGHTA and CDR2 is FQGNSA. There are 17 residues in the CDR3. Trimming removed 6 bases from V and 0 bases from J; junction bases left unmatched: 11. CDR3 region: CASSPHPGQGLNTEAFF. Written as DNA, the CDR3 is TGTGCCAGCAGTCCCCACCCGGGACAGGGCCTGAACACTGAAGCTTTCTTT.

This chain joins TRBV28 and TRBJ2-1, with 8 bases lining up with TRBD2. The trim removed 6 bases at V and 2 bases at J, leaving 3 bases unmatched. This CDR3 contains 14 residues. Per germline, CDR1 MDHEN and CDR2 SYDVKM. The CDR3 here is CASRAGEAYNEQFF. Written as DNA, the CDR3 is TGTGCCAGCAGAGCGGGAGAGGCCTACAATGAGCAGTTCTTC.

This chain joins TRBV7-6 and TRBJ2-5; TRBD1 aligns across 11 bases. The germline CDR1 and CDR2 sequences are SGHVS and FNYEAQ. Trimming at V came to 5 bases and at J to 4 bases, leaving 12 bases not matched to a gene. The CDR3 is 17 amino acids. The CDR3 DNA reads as TGTGCCAGCAGCCCTAGACGGGGGACAGGGGGACTAGAGACCCAGTACTTC. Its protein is CASSPRRGTGGLETQYF.

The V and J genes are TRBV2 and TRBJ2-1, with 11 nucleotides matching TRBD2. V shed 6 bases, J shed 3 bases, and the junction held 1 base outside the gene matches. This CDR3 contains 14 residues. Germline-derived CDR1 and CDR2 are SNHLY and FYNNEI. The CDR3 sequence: CASRGTSGYNEQFF. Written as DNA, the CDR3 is TGTGCCAGCAGGGGGACTAGCGGCTACAATGAGCAGTTCTTC.

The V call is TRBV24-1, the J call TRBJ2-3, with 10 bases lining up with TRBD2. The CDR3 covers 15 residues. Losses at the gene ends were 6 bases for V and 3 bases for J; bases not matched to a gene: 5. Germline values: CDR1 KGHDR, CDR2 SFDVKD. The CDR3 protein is CATSPGLAVTDTQYF. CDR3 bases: TGTGCCACCAGTCCCGGACTAGCGGTGACAGATACGCAGTATTTT.

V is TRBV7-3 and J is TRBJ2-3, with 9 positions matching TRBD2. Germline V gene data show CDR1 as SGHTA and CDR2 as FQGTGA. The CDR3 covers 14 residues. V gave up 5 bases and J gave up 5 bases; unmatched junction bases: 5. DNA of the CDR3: TGTGCCAGCAGCCTGATGCGGGGGGGAGATACGCAGTATTTT. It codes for CASSLMRGGDTQYF.

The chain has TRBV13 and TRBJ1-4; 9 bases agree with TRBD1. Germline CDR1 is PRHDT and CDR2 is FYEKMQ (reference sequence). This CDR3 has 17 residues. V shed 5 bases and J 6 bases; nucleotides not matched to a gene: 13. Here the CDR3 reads CASSTGTGFGKDEKLFF. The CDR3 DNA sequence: TGTGCCAGCAGCACCGGGACAGGGTTTGGTAAAGATGAAAAACTGTTTTTT. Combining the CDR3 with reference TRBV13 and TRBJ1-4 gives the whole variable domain AAGVIQSPRHLIKEKRETATLKCYPIPRHDTVYWYQQGPGQDPQFLISFYEKMQSDKGSIPDRFSAQQFSDYHSELNMSSLELGDSALYFCASSTGTGFGKDEKLFFGSGTQLSVL.

CDR3 DNA sequence: TGTGCCAGCAGCCCACGTCCCGGGACTAGCGGGAGTAGGAATGAGCAGTTCTTC. Encoded protein: CASSPRPGTSGSRNEQFF. This chain connects TRBV7-2 to TRBJ2-1; 14 bases match TRBD2. The V segment lost 5 bases and the J segment 7 bases; nucleotides outside the gene matches: 13. Germline V lookup: CDR1 SGHTA, CDR2 FQGNSA. This CDR3 is built from 18 residues.